Presented here are 23 T cell receptor beta chains from one specimen sequenced in a study of T cells in women clearing cervical HPV infection. The assay was immunoSEQ multiplex PCR, and TCRdb's table has in-frame clones only and misses some. This sample's table has more than 30,000 clones. Sequenced input: blood buffy coat. These receptor sequences come from a woman between 18 and 75 years old with a cervical HPV16 infection that either progressed to CIN3+ or cleared (not recorded which).

Of note for this clone: The read stops 3 residues short of the end of the CDR3; the missing end is completed from the germline J gene. The chain combines TRBV11-2 with TRBJ1-1; TRBD1 is a possible D gene (6 bases). Germline V lookup: CDR1 SGHAT, CDR2 FQNNGV. V was pared by 1 base and J by 6 bases, with 9 bases between. This CDR3 is built from 13 residues. The CDR3 DNA, read in part, is TGTGCCAGCAGCTTAGGGACAGCCGCTGAA. Its translation is CASSLGTAAE. From start to end, the CDR3 is CASSLGTAAEAFF.

Comment on this clone: The read terminates 3 residues ahead of where the CDR3 ends, so the germline J gene completes it. This sequence joins TRBV4-2 and TRBJ1-2, with D perhaps TRBD1 (6 bases). CDR3 length: 15 amino acids. The V gene lost 1 base and the J gene lost 4 bases, with 13 bases spanning the gap. Germline V gene data show CDR1 as LGHNA and CDR2 as YNFKEQ. Incomplete CDR3 DNA: TGTGCCAGCAGCCAAGCCGTCACAGGGACCTATGGC. Amino acids: CASSQAVTGTYG. The full CDR3 reads CASSQAVTGTYGYTF.

Of note for this clone: The read comes to an end 3 residues before the CDR3 does, leaving the germline J gene to fill in the end. The rearrangement uses TRBV20-1 and TRBJ2-5; 7 nucleotides align to TRBD2. This CDR3 contains 14 residues. With 6 bases clipped from V and 4 bases from J, the junction kept 11 bases outside the gene matches. The germline CDR1 and CDR2 sequences are DFQATT and SNEGSKA (reference sequence). The CDR3 protein is CSAQNAGERETQYF. The DNA read from the CDR3 is TGCAGTGCGCAGAACGCGGGGGAACGAGAGACC.

About this clone itself: The CDR3 is cut off 3 residues early in the read; its end comes from the germline J gene. The rearrangement uses TRBV7-8 and TRBJ2-7, with D hard to call. This CDR3 has 12 amino acids. The V gene lost 3 bases and the J gene lost 3 bases, with 6 bases spanning the gap. Per germline, CDR1 SGHVS and CDR2 FQNEAQ. CDR3 bases read: TGTGCCAGCAGCTTCAACAGCTACGAG. This sequence encodes CASSFNSYE. From start to end, the CDR3 is CASSFNSYEQYF.

In regard to this clone: The read finishes 3 residues shy of the CDR3 end, and the germline J gene is used to complete it. The chain is built from TRBV20-1 and TRBJ2-1; 7 bases match TRBD2. The CDR3 extends over 18 amino acids. Germline V gene lookup returns CDR1 DFQATT and CDR2 SNEGSKA (reference sequence). Trimming removed 6 bases from V and 6 bases from J; junction bases left unmatched: 23. The part of the CDR3 DNA that was read is TGCAGTGCAGAGGAATGGCTAGCGGACACCTGGAGGGCCAATGAG. It yields the protein CSAEEWLADTWRANE. The CDR3, in full, reads CSAEEWLADTWRANEQFF.

To note about this clone: The sequence runs out 3 residues before the end of the CDR3; the remainder is reconstructed from the germline J gene. The J gene is TRBJ2-7, the V gene TRBV30; 15 nucleotides agree with TRBD2. The V segment lost 5 bases and the J segment 6 bases; nucleotides outside the gene matches: 8. The CDR3 runs 15 residues. CDR1 and CDR2 (germline): GTSNPN, SVGIG (reference sequence). The CDR3 loop reads CAWGKKGLAGGEQYF. The CDR3 bases that were read are TGTGCCTGGGGTAAGAAGGGACTAGCGGGAGGCGAG.

About this clone itself: The read comes to an end 3 residues before the CDR3 does, leaving the germline J gene to fill in the end. The rearrangement links TRBV4-2 to TRBJ2-3; TRBD2 matches at 13 bases. This CDR3 is 18 amino acids long. Losses at the gene ends were 4 bases for V and 0 bases for J; bases not matched to a gene: 7. Germline V gives CDR1 LGHNA, CDR2 YNFKEQ. The CDR3 spells CASSPGLAGALSTDTQYF. The DNA read from the CDR3 is TGTGCCAGCAGCCCCGGACTAGCGGGGGCCTTAAGCACAGATACG.

Concerning this clone itself: The CDR3 extends 3 residues past the end of the read, so its final part is completed from the germline J gene. The chain employs TRBV14 and TRBJ1-2; no clear D gene. Trimming removed 4 bases from V and 2 bases from J, with 8 bases in between. The CDR3 has 13 residues. Germline loops: CDR1 SGHDN, CDR2 FVKESK. The sequenced part of the CDR3 DNA is TGTGCCAGCAGCCTCCAGGAGAACTATGGC. It encodes CASSLQENYG. The CDR3 in full is CASSLQENYGYTF.

A note on this clone: The CDR3 goes on 3 residues after the read ends, and that part is filled in from the germline J gene. The chain recombines TRBV4-1 with TRBJ2-5; D unresolved. V lost 2 bases, J lost 5 bases, and 12 bases lay in between. The CDR3 consists of 14 residues. The germline V gene has CDR1 MGHRA and CDR2 YSYEKL. CDR3 amino acids: CASSQIPDIETQYF. The CDR3 DNA, read in part, is TGCGCCAGCAGCCAAATCCCCGACATTGAGACC.

Comments on this clone: The read terminates 3 residues before the CDR3 end, so the remaining end is supplied by the germline J gene. This rearrangement joins TRBV12-3 or TRBV12-4 to TRBJ2-1; 11 bases align to TRBD2. The ends lost 7 bases at V and 9 bases at J; junction bases unmatched: 8. This CDR3 has 14 residues. CDR3 DNA (partial): TGTGCCAGCACCCTGAGACTAGCGGGGTTTGAG. Its translation: CASTLRLAGFE. The whole CDR3 protein is CASTLRLAGFEQFF.

Details on this clone: The CDR3 end lies 3 residues beyond the end of the read and is filled in from the germline J gene. V usage is TRBV30 and J usage is TRBJ1-6; 7 bases fit TRBD1. V shed 1 base, J shed 5 bases, and the junction held 8 bases outside the gene matches. CDR1 and CDR2 (germline): GTSNPN, SVGIG (reference sequence). CDR3 length equals 16 residues. CDR3 region: CAWSATGVGDNSPLHF. The covered CDR3 bases are TGTGCCTGGAGTGCTACAGGGGTTGGGGATAATTCACCC. The full variable domain, completed using reference TRBV30 and TRBJ1-6, is SQTIHQWPATLVQPVGSPLSLECTVEGTSNPNLYWYRQAAGRGLQLLFYSVGIGQISSEVPQNLSASRPQDRQFILSSKKLLLSDSGFYLCAWSATGVGDNSPLHFGNGTRLTVT.

Comments on this clone: The CDR3 end falls 3 residues outside the read, so it is completed with the germline J gene. The chain joins TRBV30 to TRBJ2-6; no reliable D call. This CDR3 is built from 13 residues. CDR1 GTSNPN and CDR2 SVGIG come from the germline V gene (reference sequence). Trimming removed 4 bases from V and 0 bases from J, with 4 bases in between. The CDR3 DNA, read in part, is TGTGCCTGGAAGGGCTCTGGGGCCAACGTC. Residues: CAWKGSGANV. From start to end, the CDR3 is CAWKGSGANVLTF.

As for this clone: The CDR3 end falls 3 residues outside the read, so it is completed with the germline J gene. The chain combines TRBV2 with TRBJ1-5, with TRBD1 matching over 7 bases. CDR1 and CDR2 from the germline V gene are SNHLY and FYNNEI. The trim removed 0 bases at V and 6 bases at J, leaving 2 bases unmatched. The CDR3 has 14 amino acids. The covered CDR3 bases are TGTGCCAGCAGTGAAGCAGGGGGCGGTCAGCCC. Amino acids: CASSEAGGGQP. The full CDR3 protein reads CASSEAGGGQPQHF. Full variable domain (rest looked up from reference TRBV2 and TRBJ1-5): EPEVTQTPSHQVTQMGQEVILRCVPISNHLYFYWYRQILGQKVEFLVSFYNNEISEKSEIFDDQFSVERPDGSNFTLKIRSTKLEDSAMYFCASSEAGGGQPQHFGDGTRLSIL.

Note on this clone: At one of its ends the junction is not consistent with the germline gene, which may arise from a read error. The CDR3 is cut off 3 residues early in the read; its end comes from the germline J gene. The V call is TRBV29-1, the J call TRBJ2-7, with 10 nucleotides matching TRBD1. CDR1 and CDR2 (germline): SQVTM, ANQGSEA. The CDR3 has 14 residues. CDR3 DNA (partial): TGCGGCGTGCCGACAGGGGGCCCCTCCTACGAG. Amino acids: CGVPTGGPSYE. The full CDR3 reads CGVPTGGPSYEQYF.

As regards this clone: The DNA ends 3 residues before the CDR3 does, and the rest of the CDR3 is filled in from the germline J gene. This chain uses TRBV18 with TRBJ2-1, with 10 bases fitting TRBD1. V shed 5 bases and J 8 bases; nucleotides not matched to a gene: 15. Germline V gene sequence: CDR1 KGHSH, CDR2 LQKENI. The CDR3 is 17 amino acids. The CDR3 here is CASSTSSVTGGRYEQFF. The DNA read from the CDR3 is TGTGCCAGCTCAACAAGTTCCGTGACAGGGGGCAGGTATGAG.

Of note for this clone: The read ends 3 residues before the CDR3 terminus; that terminus is restored from the germline J gene. The same CDR3 also results from other DNA sequences found in this sample. V usage is TRBV7-2 and J usage is TRBJ2-7; 14 bases are shared with TRBD2. CDR1 SGHTA and CDR2 FQGNSA come from the germline V gene. The length of the CDR3 is 17 residues. The ends lost 0 bases at V and 2 bases at J; junction bases unmatched: 3. Incomplete CDR3 DNA: TGTGCCAGCAGCTTAGCGGGACTAGCGGGGGATCCCTACGAG. The encoded protein is CASSLAGLAGDPYE. The whole CDR3 protein reads CASSLAGLAGDPYEQYF.

With regard to this clone: The read stops 3 residues short of the end of the CDR3; the missing end is completed from the germline J gene. This rearrangement joins TRBV29-1 to TRBJ2-5; D is uncertain. The germline V and J ends were trimmed by 0 bases and 3 bases, with 11 bases remaining between them. Germline V lookup: CDR1 SQVTM, CDR2 ANQGSEA. CDR3 size: 14 residues. CDR3 DNA, as far as it was read: TGCAGCGTTGAAGATCTTAACAGTAAAGAGACC. It specifies CSVEDLNSKET. The full CDR3 protein is CSVEDLNSKETQYF.

For this clone: The DNA ends 3 residues before the CDR3 does, and the rest of the CDR3 is filled in from the germline J gene. This chain connects TRBV19 to TRBJ2-1; D gene ambiguous. This CDR3 comprises 11 residues. Germline V gene data show CDR1 as LNHDA and CDR2 as SQIVND (reference sequence). V lost 5 bases to trimming and J lost 9 bases, with 8 bases between them. The CDR3 reads CASSQASEQFF. The CDR3 bases that were read are TGTGCCAGTAGTCAGGCGAGTGAG.

As concerns this clone: From the germline J gene comes the end of the CDR3, since the read stops 3 residues before it. The chain uses TRBV6-1 and TRBJ1-2; D is unresolved. The germline V gene has CDR1 MNHNS and CDR2 SASEGT. V dropped 1 base and J dropped 0 bases, with 6 bases sitting between them. The length of the CDR3 is 14 residues. The covered CDR3 bases are TGTGCCAGCAGTGAAGGGCCAGCTAACTATGGC. It yields the protein CASSEGPANYG. The full CDR3 protein is CASSEGPANYGYTF.

On this clone itself: The CDR3 end falls 3 residues outside the read, so it is completed with the germline J gene. This rearrangement joins TRBV20-1 to TRBJ1-5; 7 nucleotides align to TRBD1. This CDR3 region has 15 residues. CDR1 and CDR2 (germline): DFQATT, SNEGSKA (reference sequence). The V and J ends lost 4 bases and 2 bases, in that order; junction bases with no gene match: 8. Here the CDR3 reads CSAMGLTGGNQPQHF. CDR3 DNA, as far as it was read: TGCAGTGCTATGGGTCTCACAGGGGGCAATCAGCCC.

Comments on this clone: The sequence runs out 3 residues before the end of the CDR3; the remainder is reconstructed from the germline J gene. The chain couples TRBV19 to TRBJ2-7; D is unclear. The germline V gene encodes CDR1 LNHDA and CDR2 SQIVND (reference sequence). The CDR3 covers 15 residues. The V gene lost 1 base and the J gene lost 1 base, with 11 bases spanning the gap. CDR3 bases read: TGTGCCAGTAGTATAGCAGGTGGTGGATCCTACGAG. Amino acid sequence: CASSIAGGGSYE. The CDR3, in full, reads CASSIAGGGSYEQYF.

Notes on this clone: The sequence runs out 3 residues before the end of the CDR3; the remainder is reconstructed from the germline J gene. The J gene is TRBJ1-5, the V gene TRBV7-9; D not certain. V was pared by 1 base and J by 3 bases, with 10 bases between. This CDR3 is 15 amino acids long. Looked up from germline, CDR1 is SEHNR and CDR2 is FQNEAQ (reference sequence). CDR3 sequence: CASSLGQAYNQPQHF. The DNA read from the CDR3 is TGTGCCAGCAGCTTAGGTCAGGCATACAATCAGCCC.

Comments on this clone: The read ends 3 residues before the CDR3 terminus; that terminus is restored from the germline J gene. The chain recombines TRBV5-6 with TRBJ1-5, with 7 nucleotides matching TRBD1. Germline CDR1 SGHDT, CDR2 YYEEEE. V was clipped by 3 bases and J by 5 bases; unmatched bases: 8. The CDR3 sequence is 15 residues long. CDR3 DNA, as far as it was read: TGTGCCAGCAGCTCTCTCGACAGGGACGATCAGCCC. Translation: CASSSLDRDDQP. The whole CDR3 reads CASSSLDRDDQPQHF.